The 29 T cell receptor beta chains in this list originate from one sample, sequenced in a study of regulatory T cells in long-lasting Graves disease. Through Arm-PCR of CDR3 regions and iRepertoire HTBI primers, TCR beta libraries were built. TCRdb independently ran MiXCR on the multiplex PCR reads; one entry per CDR3 protein. The data hold 400,000 to 500,000 distinct CDR3 sequences, with around 20% observed a single time. Time point specified: persistent/refractory GD, antithyroid drugs over 5 years with positive TRAb. Construction of the TCR library relied on RNA isolated from PBMCs. This material consisted of peripheral blood mononuclear cells (PBMCs), taken when the disease was refractory, from a patient treated with antithyroid drugs. Source of these receptors: a female donor with Graves disease.

The sample holds a few counts of this clonotype. At one end, the junction sequence differs from germline, possibly due to a read error. V and J are TRBV6-1 and TRBJ2-4; D is perhaps TRBD2 (5 bases). This CDR3 spans 14 amino acids. In germline, CDR1 is MNHNS, CDR2 SASEGT. DNA of the CDR3: TGTGCCAGCAGTGAAGGAGACGGACTGTGGAACGGGTTCTTC. This codes for CASSEGDGLWNGFF.

In this sample, this clonotype turned up many times. This chain connects TRBV3-1 to TRBJ1-5; D not certain. The CDR3 is 13 residues long. From germline, CDR1 is LGHDT and CDR2 YNNKEL (reference sequence). V lost 3 bases and J lost 6, with 9 bases in between. This CDR3 is CASSHDGFQPQHF. The CDR3 DNA sequence: TGTGCCAGCAGCCACGACGGGTTTCAGCCCCAGCATTTT.

The sample holds one count of this clonotype. The V and J genes are TRBV29-1 and TRBJ2-6; D is uncertain. V lost 1 base and J lost 1, with 11 bases in between. Germline V gene data show CDR1 as SQVTM and CDR2 as ANQGSEA. The CDR3 consists of 16 residues. CDR3 sequence: CSVEVVKGSGANVLTF. The CDR3 coding sequence is TGCAGCGTTGAAGTTGTGAAGGGTTCTGGGGCCAACGTCCTGACTTTC.

This clonotype was seen only a few times. This chain joins TRBV7-9 and TRBJ1-4; maybe TRBD1 (5 bases). V lost 5 bases and J 3 bases, leaving 16 bases between the germline ends. Germline values: CDR1 SEHNR, CDR2 FQNEAQ (reference sequence). CDR3 length: 16 residues. CDR3: CASSLGGNVANEKLFF. The CDR3 DNA reads as TGTGCCAGCAGCCTCGGGGGAAATGTGGCTAATGAAAAACTGTTTTTT.

This clonotype was found many times. V usage is TRBV15 and J usage is TRBJ2-7; a weak D match, TRBD2 (6 bases). Germline assignment: CDR1 LNHNV and CDR2 YYDKDF (reference sequence). This CDR3 contains 14 residues. V lost 1 base and J 7 bases, leaving 14 bases between the germline ends. CDR3 DNA: TGTGCCACCAGCAGAGGACCGGGGGTGGGGGAGCAGTACTTC. Protein sequence: CATSRGPGVGEQYF.

The table lists this clonotype with many counts. This chain links TRBV2 with TRBJ1-5; D may be TRBD1 (5 bases). Trimming took 7 bases from V and 0 from J, leaving 13 bases between them. The CDR3 runs 15 residues. Germline V lookup: CDR1 SNHLY, CDR2 FYNNEI. CDR3 sequence: CASNLGGNSNQPQHF. The CDR3, as DNA: TGTGCCAGCAACCTGGGGGGAAATAGCAATCAGCCCCAGCATTTT.

This clonotype occurred a few times. This chain links TRBV20-1 with TRBJ1-1, with unresolved D. The germline gives CDR1 DFQATT, CDR2 SNEGSKA (reference sequence). The CDR3 contains 12 residues. V was clipped by 7 bases and J by 4 bases, with 13 bases between them. CDR3 residues: CSEGRLGTEAFF. The CDR3 nucleotides are TGCAGTGAAGGCAGACTTGGCACTGAAGCTTTCTTT.

This clonotype has more than one count but fewer than ten. The chain recombines TRBV30 with TRBJ2-5; no clear D gene. Germline CDR1 reads GTSNPN; CDR2 reads SVGIG (reference sequence). With 3 bases removed from V and 1 base from J, the gap between germline ends came to 9 bases. This CDR3 has 13 residues. This CDR3 reads CAWRGLFQETQYF. The DNA for the CDR3 is TGTGCCTGGAGAGGGCTATTCCAAGAGACCCAGTACTTC.

Many counts were recorded for this clonotype. The chain recombines TRBV28 with TRBJ2-7; 11 nucleotides agree with TRBD2. The CDR3 sequence is 15 residues long. V lost 3 bases and J lost 6; bases outside the gene matches: 7. CDR1 MDHEN and CDR2 SYDVKM come from the germline V gene. CDR3 residues: CASSFSGRGTGEQYF. In DNA, the CDR3 is TGTGCCAGCAGTTTTAGCGGGAGGGGGACAGGCGAGCAGTACTTC.

The V and J genes are TRBV20-1 and TRBJ2-7; 9 bases agree with TRBD1. Looked up from germline, CDR1 is DFQATT and CDR2 is SNEGSKA (reference sequence). The length of the CDR3 is 14 residues. The V and J ends lost 1 base and 6 bases, in that order; junction bases with no gene match: 7. CDR3 nucleotides: TGCAGTGCTAGAGTAACACAGGGGGCACCCGAGCAGTACTTC. Protein sequence: CSARVTQGAPEQYF.

This clonotype was picked up a small number of times. V and J are TRBV12-3 or TRBV12-4 and TRBJ1-3, with D unresolved. V shed 4 bases and J shed 2 bases, with 9 bases lying between them. The CDR3 loop spans 14 amino acids. CDR3 protein: CASSSSGAGNTIYF. The CDR3 DNA reads as TGTGCCAGCAGTTCCAGCGGGGCTGGAAACACCATATATTTT.

This clonotype was seen a few times. The genes are TRBV29-1 and TRBJ1-1, with 9 positions matching TRBD1. Germline values: CDR1 SQVTM, CDR2 ANQGSEA. V shed 5 bases and J 4 bases; nucleotides not matched to a gene: 5. CDR3 length equals 13 residues. CDR3 region: CSVTQGAATEAFF. DNA for the CDR3: TGCAGCGTTACACAGGGGGCGGCCACTGAAGCTTTCTTT.

The gene calls are TRBV11-2 and TRBJ1-2; 11 bases map to TRBD1. The CDR3 loop spans 14 amino acids. Trimming at V came to 5 bases and at J to 7 bases, leaving 6 bases not matched to a gene. The germline V gene encodes CDR1 SGHAT and CDR2 FQNNGV. The CDR3 spells CASSPRTGGRGYTF. The CDR3 nucleotides read TGTGCCAGCAGCCCGCGGACAGGGGGCCGTGGCTACACCTTC.

This clonotype showed up many times. This chain connects TRBV27 to TRBJ1-5; TRBD1 is a possible D gene (5 bases). The germline CDR1 and CDR2 sequences are MNHEY and SMNVEV (reference sequence). The CDR3 loop spans 16 amino acids. Trimming took off 0 bases at V and 6 bases at J, with 15 bases between the two ends. The CDR3 nucleotides are TGTGCCAGCAGTTTATCGGGGGAGACAGCAGGTCAGCCCCAGCATTTT. It encodes CASSLSGETAGQPQHF.

This clonotype was recorded many times. The chain's CDR3 is CASSEGFGEQYF. The DNA of the CDR3 is TGTGCCAGCAGTGAAGGGTTTGGAGAGCAGTACTTC. The chain carries TRBV2 and TRBJ2-7; D ambiguous. The CDR3 sequence is 12 residues long. The V end lost 1 base, the J end lost 7 bases, and 8 bases lay between the germline ends. Germline V lookup: CDR1 SNHLY, CDR2 FYNNEI.

V usage is TRBV7-2 and J usage is TRBJ1-5; maybe TRBD1 (5 bases). The CDR3 has 15 amino acids. Germline V gene sequence: CDR1 SGHTA, CDR2 FQGNSA. V gave up 5 bases and J gave up 5 bases, with 16 bases separating them. CDR3: CASSLRVPRDQPQHF. Written as DNA, the CDR3 is TGTGCCAGCAGCCTCAGGGTCCCCAGGGATCAGCCCCAGCATTTT.

This clonotype was detected ten times or more. This rearrangement joins TRBV2 to TRBJ2-7, with 10 bases identical to TRBD2. The CDR3 extends over 15 amino acids. With V trimmed by 7 bases and J by 5 bases, 11 bases remained unmatched. Germline assignment: CDR1 SNHLY and CDR2 FYNNEI. CDR3 nucleotides: TGTGCCAGCATCTTTGAACTAGCGGGGCGGAACGAGCAGTACTTC. This codes for CASIFELAGRNEQYF.

The chain carries TRBV12-3 or TRBV12-4 and TRBJ1-3, with 9 bases matching TRBD1. V lost 3 bases and J lost 2; bases outside the gene matches: 14. The CDR3 sequence is 19 residues long. The CDR3 is CASSFDRFRGQGPGNTIYF. As DNA, the CDR3 is TGTGCCAGCAGTTTCGATAGGTTCAGGGGACAGGGCCCTGGAAACACCATATATTTT.

The chain recombines TRBV6-1 with TRBJ2-5; TRBD1 matches at 7 bases. This CDR3 has 13 residues. The germline V gene has CDR1 MNHNS and CDR2 SASEGT. The J segment lost 5 bases and the V segment lost 4 bases, leaving 4 bases of the junction unmatched. The CDR3 loop is CASSGNRGETQYF. In DNA form, the CDR3 reads TGTGCCAGCAGTGGGAACAGGGGTGAGACCCAGTACTTC.

This clonotype was seen at least ten times. The V gene is TRBV6-1, the J gene TRBJ1-1, with 10 bases that match TRBD1. This CDR3 contains 14 residues. CDR1 and CDR2 from the germline V gene are MNHNS and SASEGT. The V gene end was trimmed by 4 bases and the J gene end by 5 bases; junction bases not matched to a gene: 4. The CDR3 region has the DNA TGTGCCAGCAGTGGCTGGGACAGGGGTACTGAAGCTTTCTTT. Translated: CASSGWDRGTEAFF.

This clonotype was observed a handful of times. The chain couples TRBV7-3 to TRBJ2-2; D perhaps matches TRBD1 (5 bases). The CDR3 is 14 amino acids. Germline V gene data show CDR1 as SGHTA and CDR2 as FQGTGA. Between the trimmed V and J ends, which lost 3 bases and 4 bases, there was a span of 9 bases. DNA for the CDR3: TGTGCCAGCAGCTTTGGCCAGGGCACCGGGGAGCTGTTTTTT. As protein: CASSFGQGTGELFF.

The V and J genes are TRBV6-2 or TRBV6-3 and TRBJ2-1; 10 nucleotides agree with TRBD2. Germline V gene lookup returns CDR1 MNHEY and CDR2 SVGEGT. The V segment lost 4 bases and the J segment 8 bases; nucleotides outside the gene matches: 5. The CDR3 has 14 amino acids. CDR3 protein: CASSFLAGVDEQFF. CDR3 DNA sequence: TGTGCCAGCAGTTTTCTAGCGGGAGTAGATGAGCAGTTCTTC.

In DNA form, the CDR3 reads TGTGCCAGCTCACCAGATCTTGGCGGGGATTCACCCCTCCACTTT. It codes for CASSPDLGGDSPLHF. The rearrangement uses TRBV18 and TRBJ1-6; D call uncertain. V was pared by 2 bases and J by 8 bases, with 13 bases between. The CDR3 is made up of 15 amino acids. CDR1 is KGHSH and CDR2 is LQKENI in the germline V gene.

This clonotype came up many times. The chain links TRBV2 to TRBJ1-1, with D perhaps matching TRBD1 (5 bases). Germline CDR1 is SNHLY and CDR2 is FYNNEI. Trimming left V 6 bases short and J 0 bases short, with 11 bases between. There are 14 residues in the CDR3. CDR3 residues: CASSSQVMNTEAFF. The CDR3 region has the DNA TGTGCCAGCAGCTCACAGGTGATGAACACTGAAGCTTTCTTT.

Of note for this clonotype: Since a far larger clone is one base different, this is likely a read error. The gene calls are TRBV7-8 and TRBJ2-7, with D perhaps matching TRBD1 (6 bases). This CDR3 contains 14 residues. Germline CDR1 reads SGHVS; CDR2 reads FQNEAQ. Trimming took off 5 bases at V and 3 bases at J, with 14 bases between the two ends. The CDR3: CASSNRDMGYEQYF. For the CDR3, the DNA is TGTGCCAGCAGCAACCGGGACATGGGCTACGAGCAGTACTTC.

This clonotype was counted many times. The J gene is TRBJ1-1, the V gene TRBV2; 9 bases map to TRBD1. CDR1 and CDR2 (germline): SNHLY, FYNNEI. V was pared by 6 bases and J by 5 bases, with 7 bases of the junction left unmatched. This CDR3 spans 14 amino acids. CDR3 coding DNA: TGTGCCAGCAGGGCAACAGGGGGCGGAACTGAAGCTTTCTTT. Translating it yields CASRATGGGTEAFF.

CDR3 protein: CASSLEVTDTQYF. CDR3 DNA: TGTGCCAGCAGCTTGGAAGTCACAGATACGCAGTATTTT. The chain recombines TRBV5-8 with TRBJ2-3; D remains ambiguous. The CDR3 spans 13 residues. The ends were cut back, 0 bases at V and 2 bases at J, with 4 bases in the middle. Germline lookup yields CDR1 SGHTS and CDR2 YDEGEE.

The chain uses TRBV2 and TRBJ1-2, with 7 positions matching TRBD1. The junction had 13 bases not matched to a gene; V was cut back by 6 bases and J by 6 bases. The CDR3 loop spans 15 amino acids. Germline V CDR1 and CDR2: SNHLY, FYNNEI. CDR3 residues: CASSPTGAISDGYTF. DNA for the CDR3: TGTGCCAGCAGCCCCACAGGGGCGATATCTGATGGCTACACCTTC.

This clonotype was observed at least ten times. This sequence joins TRBV28 and TRBJ2-2; weak D call: TRBD2 (5 bases). Trimming stripped 10 bases from V and 6 bases from J, with 18 bases between. CDR1 and CDR2 (germline): MDHEN, SYDVKM. The CDR3 sequence is 14 residues long. As DNA, the CDR3 is TGTGCCACCTTGAGCGGCGCTTTCGCCGGGGAGCTGTTTTTT. Its protein is CATLSGAFAGELFF.